This TCR beta chain was sequenced in a study of T-cell memory formation after mild COVID-19. Study-wide findings and caveats: Contracting clones localized mainly to CM and EM when CD4+ and mainly to EMRA when CD8+.

To note about this clonotype: Its antigen is unknown.

CDR1 KGHSH and CDR2 LQKENI come from the germline V gene. The CDR3 has 13 residues. Trimming pared 2 bases from V and 7 bases from J, leaving 9 bases between. Via MiXCR, TCRdb re-called the 5' RACE reads, giving one row per CDR3 protein. This sample has approximately 410,000 distinct CDR3 sequences; around a quarter occur once, and the top ten carry around 13%. V and J are TRBV18 and TRBJ2-1; D might be TRBD1 or TRBD2, each matching 6 bases. Sequenced input: PBMCs or a T cell subset sorted from them (not recorded which). The receptor comes from an adult woman who had mild COVID-19 (a few samples of this study predate the infection). Cell type and time point are not known. DNA for the CDR3: TGTGCCAGCTCACCAACAGGGAGGAATGAGCAGTTCTTC. Translating gives CASSPTGRNEQFF.